This T cell receptor beta chain was observed in a study of CD8 T cells in ankylosing spondylitis. Study observations and caveats: Blood of patients with ankylosing spondylitis appeared to be characterized by a TCR beta motif of fewer than 10 highly homologous variants.

TCRdb analysed the 5' RACE reads with MiXCR anew, one entry per CDR3 protein. Counted here are 200,000 to 250,000 distinct CDR3 sequences, roughly a third occurring once; the ten biggest clones make up roughly 4.2%. This CDR3 region has 14 residues. V was shortened by 3 bases and J by 5 bases, with 13 bases between the two germline ends. In germline, CDR1 is MNHEY, CDR2 SMNVEV (reference sequence). For this clonotype: What it binds is unknown.

The rearrangement links TRBV27 to TRBJ2-5, with D maybe TRBD2 (5 bases). The TCR sequence derives from a male donor with ankylosing spondylitis or in good health (not recorded which). The material sequenced was blood, either unsorted or a sorted T cell fraction (not recorded which). Here the CDR3 reads CASSFSAGGETQYF. CDR3 nucleotide sequence: TGTGCCAGCAGTTTTTCGGCGGGCGGCGAGACCCAGTACTTC.